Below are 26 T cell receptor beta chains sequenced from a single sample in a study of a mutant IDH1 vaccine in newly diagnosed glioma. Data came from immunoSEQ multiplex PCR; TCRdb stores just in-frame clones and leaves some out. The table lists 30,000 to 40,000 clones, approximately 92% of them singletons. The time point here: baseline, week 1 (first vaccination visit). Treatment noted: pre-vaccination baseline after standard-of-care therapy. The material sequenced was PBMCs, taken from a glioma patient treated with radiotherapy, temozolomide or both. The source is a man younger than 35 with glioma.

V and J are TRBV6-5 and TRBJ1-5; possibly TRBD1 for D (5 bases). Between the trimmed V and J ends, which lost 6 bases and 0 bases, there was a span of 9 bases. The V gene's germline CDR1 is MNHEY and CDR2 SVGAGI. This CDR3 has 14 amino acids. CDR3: CASSRGYSNQPQHF. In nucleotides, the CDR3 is TGTGCCAGCAGCCGGGGGTATAGCAATCAGCCCCAGCATTTT.

The CDR3 nucleotides are TGTGCCAGCAGCTTAGGTAGGGATGAGCAGTTCTTC. As protein: CASSLGRDEQFF. The chain carries TRBV5-6 and TRBJ2-1; D uncertain. Trimming cost V 2 bases and J 8 bases, with 8 bases left between them. Looked up from germline, CDR1 is SGHDT and CDR2 is YYEEEE. The CDR3 length is 12 residues.

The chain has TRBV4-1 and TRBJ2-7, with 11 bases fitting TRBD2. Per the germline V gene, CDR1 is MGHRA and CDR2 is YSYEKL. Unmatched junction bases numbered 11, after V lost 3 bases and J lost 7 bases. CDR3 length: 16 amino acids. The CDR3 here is CASSHLLAGALQEQYF. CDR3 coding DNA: TGCGCCAGCAGCCACTTACTAGCGGGAGCGCTTCAGGAGCAGTACTTC.

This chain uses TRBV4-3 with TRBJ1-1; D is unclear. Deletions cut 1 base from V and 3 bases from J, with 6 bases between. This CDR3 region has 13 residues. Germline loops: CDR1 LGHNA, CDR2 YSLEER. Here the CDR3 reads CASSQVVDTEAFF. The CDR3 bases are TGCGCCAGCAGCCAAGTGGTAGACACTGAAGCTTTCTTT.

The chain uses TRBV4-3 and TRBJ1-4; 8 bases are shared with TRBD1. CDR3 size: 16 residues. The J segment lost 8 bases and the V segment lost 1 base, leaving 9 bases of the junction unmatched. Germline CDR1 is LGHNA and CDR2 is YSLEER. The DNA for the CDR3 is TGCGCCAGCAGCCAAGGTACGGACAGGGCATTGGAAAAACTGTTTTTT. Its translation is CASSQGTDRALEKLFF.

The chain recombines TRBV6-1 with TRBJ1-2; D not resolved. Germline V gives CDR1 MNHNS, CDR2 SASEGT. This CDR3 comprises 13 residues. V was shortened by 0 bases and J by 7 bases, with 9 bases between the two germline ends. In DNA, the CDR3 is TGTGCCAGCAGTGAAGCAGGTGTGGGTGGCTACACCTTC. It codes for CASSEAGVGGYTF.

The CDR3: CASSGGLAKYNEQFF. The CDR3, as DNA: TGTGCCAGCAGTGGGGGACTAGCGAAATACAATGAGCAGTTCTTC. The chain uses TRBV25-1 and TRBJ2-1, with 10 bases that match TRBD2. Germline CDR1 is MGHDK and CDR2 is SYGVNS. V shed 4 bases and J 4 bases; nucleotides not matched to a gene: 4. This CDR3 is 15 amino acids long.

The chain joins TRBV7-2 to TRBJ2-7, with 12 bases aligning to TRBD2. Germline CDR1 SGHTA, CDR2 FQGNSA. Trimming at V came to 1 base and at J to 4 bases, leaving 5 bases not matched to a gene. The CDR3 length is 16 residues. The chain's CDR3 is CASSLDETSGRYEQYF. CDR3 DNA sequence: TGTGCCAGCAGCTTAGATGAAACTAGCGGGAGGTACGAGCAGTACTTC.

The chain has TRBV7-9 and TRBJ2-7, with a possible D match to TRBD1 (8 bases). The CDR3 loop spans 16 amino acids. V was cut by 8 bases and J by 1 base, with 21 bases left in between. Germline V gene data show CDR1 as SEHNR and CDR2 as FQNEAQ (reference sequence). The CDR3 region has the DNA TGTGCCAGCTCAAGGGGGGGGACAGGCACTTCCTACGAGCAGTACTTC. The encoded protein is CASSRGGTGTSYEQYF.

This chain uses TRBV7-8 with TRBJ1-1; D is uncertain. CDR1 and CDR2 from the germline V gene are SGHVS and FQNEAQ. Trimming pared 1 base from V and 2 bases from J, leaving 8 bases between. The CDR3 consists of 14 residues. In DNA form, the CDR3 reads TGTGCCAGCAGCTTAGGGTTCGGAAACACTGAAGCTTTCTTT. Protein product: CASSLGFGNTEAFF. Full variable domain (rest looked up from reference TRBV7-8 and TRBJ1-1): GAGVSQSPRYKVAKRGQDVALRCDPISGHVSLFWYQQALGQGPEFLTYFQNEAQLDKSGLPSDRFFAERPEGSVSTLKIQRTQQEDSAVYLCASSLGFGNTEAFFGQGTRLTVV.

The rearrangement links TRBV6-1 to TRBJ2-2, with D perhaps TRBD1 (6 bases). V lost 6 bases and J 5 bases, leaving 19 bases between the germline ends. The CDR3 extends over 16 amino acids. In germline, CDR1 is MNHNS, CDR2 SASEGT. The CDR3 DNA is TGTGCCAGCAGAGAAACAGGGTCTAAGTCTACCGGGGAGCTGTTTTTT. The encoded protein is CASRETGSKSTGELFF.

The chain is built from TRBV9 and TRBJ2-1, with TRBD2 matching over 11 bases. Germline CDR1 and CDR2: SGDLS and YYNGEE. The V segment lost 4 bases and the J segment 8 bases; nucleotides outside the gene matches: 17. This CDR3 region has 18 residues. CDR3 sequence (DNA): TGTGCCAGCAGCCCTCTAGCGGGAGGCCGCCCTTCCCCAGATGAGCAGTTCTTC. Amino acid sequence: CASSPLAGGRPSPDEQFF. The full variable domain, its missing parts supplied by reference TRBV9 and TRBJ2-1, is DSGVTQTPKHLITATGQRVTLRCSPRSGDLSVYWYQQSLDQGLQFLIQYYNGEERAKGNILERFSAQQFPDLHSELNLSSLELGDSALYFCASSPLAGGRPSPDEQFFGPGTRLTVL.

The chain's CDR3 is CAWSGGPGFAFF. CDR3 DNA: TGTGCCTGGAGTGGAGGCCCAGGGTTTGCTTTCTTT. The chain uses TRBV30 and TRBJ1-1; a weak D match, TRBD1 (5 bases). The CDR3 has 12 residues. Germline lookup yields CDR1 GTSNPN and CDR2 SVGIG (reference sequence). The V and J ends lost 1 base and 11 bases respectively, with 14 bases between them.

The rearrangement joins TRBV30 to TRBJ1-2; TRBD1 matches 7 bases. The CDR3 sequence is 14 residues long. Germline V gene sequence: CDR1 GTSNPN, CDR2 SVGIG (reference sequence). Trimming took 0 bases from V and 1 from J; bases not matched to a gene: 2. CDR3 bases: TGTGCCTGGAGTGTAAGGGGGCTTAACTATGGCTACACCTTC. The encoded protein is CAWSVRGLNYGYTF.

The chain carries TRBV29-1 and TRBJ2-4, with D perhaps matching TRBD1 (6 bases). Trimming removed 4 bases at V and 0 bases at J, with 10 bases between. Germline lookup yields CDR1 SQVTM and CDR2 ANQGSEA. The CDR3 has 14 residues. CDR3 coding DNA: TGCAGCGTTGTAGGGGGTGGAGCCAAAAACATTCAGTACTTC. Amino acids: CSVVGGGAKNIQYF.

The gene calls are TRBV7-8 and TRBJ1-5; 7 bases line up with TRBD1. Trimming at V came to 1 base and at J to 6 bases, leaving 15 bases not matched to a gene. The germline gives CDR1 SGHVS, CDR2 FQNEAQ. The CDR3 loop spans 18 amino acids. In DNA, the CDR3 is TGTGCCAGCAGCTTAGGGGTCTGGGAGACAGGGAGGGCTCAGCCCCAGCATTTT. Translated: CASSLGVWETGRAQPQHF.

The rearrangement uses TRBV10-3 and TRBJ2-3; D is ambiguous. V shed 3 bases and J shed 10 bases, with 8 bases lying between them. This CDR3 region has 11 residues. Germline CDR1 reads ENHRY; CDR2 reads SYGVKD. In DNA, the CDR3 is TGTGCCATCAGTGAAGGGCAGCCGCAGTATTTT. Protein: CAISEGQPQYF.

The CDR3 here is CASSPQTTNEKLFF. CDR3 coding DNA: TGCGCCAGCAGCCCGCAAACTACTAATGAAAAACTGTTTTTT. The rearrangement uses TRBV4-1 and TRBJ1-4; D ambiguous. Germline assignment: CDR1 MGHRA and CDR2 YSYEKL. V was clipped by 4 bases and J by 2 bases, with 8 bases between them. The CDR3 has 14 residues.

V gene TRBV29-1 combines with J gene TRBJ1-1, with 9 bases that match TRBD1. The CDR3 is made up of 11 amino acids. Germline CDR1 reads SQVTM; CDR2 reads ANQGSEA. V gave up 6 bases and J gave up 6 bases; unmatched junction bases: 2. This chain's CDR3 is CSVGQGSEAFF. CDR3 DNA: TGCAGCGTCGGACAGGGGTCTGAAGCTTTCTTT.

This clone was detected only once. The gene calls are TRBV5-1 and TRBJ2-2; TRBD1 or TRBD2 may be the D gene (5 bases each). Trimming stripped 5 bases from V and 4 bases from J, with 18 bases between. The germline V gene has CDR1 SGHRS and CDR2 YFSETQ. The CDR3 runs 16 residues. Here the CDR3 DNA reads TGCGCCAGCAGAACCGGGGCCGGACACGGCACCGGGGAGCTGTTTTTT. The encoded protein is CASRTGAGHGTGELFF.

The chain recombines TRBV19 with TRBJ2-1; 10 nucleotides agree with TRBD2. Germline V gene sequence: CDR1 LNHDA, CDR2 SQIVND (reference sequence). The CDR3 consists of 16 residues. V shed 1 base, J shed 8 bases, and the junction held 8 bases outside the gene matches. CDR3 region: CASSIGSSGSRHEQFF. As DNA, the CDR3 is TGTGCCAGTAGTATAGGGTCTAGCGGGAGTAGACATGAGCAGTTCTTC.

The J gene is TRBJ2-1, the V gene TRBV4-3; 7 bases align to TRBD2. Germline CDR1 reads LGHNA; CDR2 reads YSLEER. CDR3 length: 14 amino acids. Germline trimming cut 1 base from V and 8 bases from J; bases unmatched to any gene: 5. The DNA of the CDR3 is TGCGCCAGCAGCCAAGGGGGAGGGAGGGATGAGCAGTTCTTC. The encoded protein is CASSQGGGRDEQFF.

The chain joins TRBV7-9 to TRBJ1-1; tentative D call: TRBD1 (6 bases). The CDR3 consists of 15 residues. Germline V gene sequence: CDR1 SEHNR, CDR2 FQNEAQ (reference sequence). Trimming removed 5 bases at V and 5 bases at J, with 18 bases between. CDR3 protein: CASSPSQGRGTEAFF. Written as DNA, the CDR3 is TGTGCCAGCAGCCCAAGTCAAGGGAGGGGGACTGAAGCTTTCTTT.

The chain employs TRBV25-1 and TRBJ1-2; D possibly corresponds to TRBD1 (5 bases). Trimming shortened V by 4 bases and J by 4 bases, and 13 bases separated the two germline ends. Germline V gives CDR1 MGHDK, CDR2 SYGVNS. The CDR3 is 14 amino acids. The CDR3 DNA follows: TGTGCCAGCAGTGTTTGGGAGGGGACCTATGGCTACACCTTC. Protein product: CASSVWEGTYGYTF.

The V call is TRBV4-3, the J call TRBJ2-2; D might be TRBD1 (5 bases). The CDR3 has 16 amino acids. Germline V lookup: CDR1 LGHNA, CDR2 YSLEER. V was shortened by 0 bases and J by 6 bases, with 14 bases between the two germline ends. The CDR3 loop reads CASSQDLSGRAGELFF. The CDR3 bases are TGCGCCAGCAGCCAAGATCTTTCCGGCAGGGCCGGGGAGCTGTTTTTT.

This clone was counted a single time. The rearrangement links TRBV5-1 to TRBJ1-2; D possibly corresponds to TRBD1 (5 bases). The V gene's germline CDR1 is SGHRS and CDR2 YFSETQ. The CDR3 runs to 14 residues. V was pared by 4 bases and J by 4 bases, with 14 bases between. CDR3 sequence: CASSPSGTGYGYTF. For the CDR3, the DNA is TGCGCCAGCAGCCCCAGTGGGACTGGCTATGGCTACACCTTC.